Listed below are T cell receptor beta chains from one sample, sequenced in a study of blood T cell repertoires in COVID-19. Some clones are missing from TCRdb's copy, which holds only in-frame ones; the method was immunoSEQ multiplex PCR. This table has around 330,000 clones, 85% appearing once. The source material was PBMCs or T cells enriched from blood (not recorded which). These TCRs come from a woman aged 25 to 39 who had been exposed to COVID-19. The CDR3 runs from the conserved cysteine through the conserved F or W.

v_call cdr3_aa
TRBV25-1 CASSDETGVGTNEKLFF
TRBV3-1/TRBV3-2 CASSQDLRNNQPQHF
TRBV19 CASSIGGGQETQYF
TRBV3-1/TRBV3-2 CASSAIIQGLGEAFF
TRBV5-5 CASSFSGVNSPLHF
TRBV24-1 CATSDSGRDVTDTQYF
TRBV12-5 CASGLVTSTAPLNYGYTF
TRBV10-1 CATASPRGNSYEQYF
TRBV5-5 CASSLPSGGTDTQYF
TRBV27 CASSSLGQGRNYGYTF
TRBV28 CASSALAGDLTDTQYF
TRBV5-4 CASSLFPVPEAFF
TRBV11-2 CASSLGDSNQPQHF
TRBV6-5 CASSYSPSISAEAFF
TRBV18 CASSPAWTSGSQQYF
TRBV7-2 CASSPHIMSPYGYTF
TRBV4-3 CASSQDKDSGHEQYF
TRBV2 CASSGTGTNEKLFF
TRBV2 CASLGLAGPNEQFF
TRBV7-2 CASNKGTGGMGYTEAFF
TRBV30 CAWTTGTYEQYF
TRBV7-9 CASSGRLAGFSGANVLTF
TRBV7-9 CASSRGLNTEAFF
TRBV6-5 CASSYRQGLTYEQYF
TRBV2 CASSPSEQGNTIYF
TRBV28 CASRADRKGTEAFF
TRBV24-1 CATSDSRTGGAYEQYF
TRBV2 CASRGDSGNEQYF
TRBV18 CASSLRETGTGGLYGYTF
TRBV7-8 CASSSYSGRVEQYF
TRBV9 CASSNRGGFGTEAFF
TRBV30 CAWSVGQGAVGYTF
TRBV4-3 CASSQDYGAKNIQYF
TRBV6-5 CASFRDIAQGYTF
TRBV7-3 CASSSIVGTAHNEQFF
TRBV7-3 CASSQLAGETQYF
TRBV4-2 CASSQGGSAGGPGETQYF
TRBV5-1 CASSGRGSSYEQYF
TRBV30 CAWSLLTGNTEAFF
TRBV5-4 CASSLVGSEGYTF
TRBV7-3 CASSLGQGDHLSF
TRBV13 CASSLSSGVVLSYEQYF
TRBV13 CASSLGETGFQPQHF
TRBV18 CASSPPGRAEAFF
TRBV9 CASSAESLAGGYTGELFF
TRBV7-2 CASSSGQGHTGELFF
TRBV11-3 CASSLDPLNRERDSPLHF
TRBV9 CASSVAGLAADTQYF
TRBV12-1 CASKNTQETQYF
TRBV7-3 CASSGNMNTEAFF
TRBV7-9 CASSLIGRAHYNEQFF
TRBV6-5 CATSSGQRYGYTF
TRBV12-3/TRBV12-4 CARTGVTGELFF
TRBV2 CASTGQGKLFF
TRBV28 CASSGQGIYGYTF
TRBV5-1 CASSSKTGAYEQYF
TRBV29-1 CSVRTGDYEQYF
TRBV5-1 CASSKDRGSETQYF
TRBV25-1 CASSEYGMNTEAFF
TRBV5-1 CASSLVETSGAENEQFF